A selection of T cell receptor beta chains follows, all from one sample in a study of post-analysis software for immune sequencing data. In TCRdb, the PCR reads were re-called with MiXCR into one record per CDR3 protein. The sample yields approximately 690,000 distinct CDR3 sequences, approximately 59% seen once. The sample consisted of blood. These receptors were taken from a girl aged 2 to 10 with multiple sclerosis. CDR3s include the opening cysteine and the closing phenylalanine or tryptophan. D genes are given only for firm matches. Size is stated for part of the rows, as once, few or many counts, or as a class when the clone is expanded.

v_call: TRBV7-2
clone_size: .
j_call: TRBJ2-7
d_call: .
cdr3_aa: CASSFPAMGPSYEQYF
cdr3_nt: TGTGCCAGCAGCTTTCCGGCGATGGGACCATCCTACGAGCAGTACTTC

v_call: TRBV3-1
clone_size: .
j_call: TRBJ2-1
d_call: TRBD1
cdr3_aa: CASSPGGGLGYNEQFF
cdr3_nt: TGTGCCAGCAGCCCAGGGGGCGGATTGGGATACAATGAGCAGTTCTTC

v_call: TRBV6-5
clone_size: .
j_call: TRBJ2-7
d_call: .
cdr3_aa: CASSQTMTYEQYF
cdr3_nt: TGTGCCAGCAGTCAGACTATGACCTACGAGCAGTACTTC

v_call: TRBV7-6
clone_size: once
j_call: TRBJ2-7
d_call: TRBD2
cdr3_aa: CASSSVAGTAFYEQYF
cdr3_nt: TGTGCCAGCAGCTCCGTAGCGGGAACGGCGTTCTACGAGCAGTACTTC

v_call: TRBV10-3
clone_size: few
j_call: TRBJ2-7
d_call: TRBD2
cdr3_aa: CAISISSTGLAGKPYF
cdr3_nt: TGTGCCATCAGTATCTCCTCCACCGGACTAGCGGGAAAACCGTACTTC

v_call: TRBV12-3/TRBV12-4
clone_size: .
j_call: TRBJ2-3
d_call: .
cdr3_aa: CASRGNLGTDAQYF
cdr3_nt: TGTGCCAGCAGGGGGAACCTGGGCACAGATGCGCAGTATTTT

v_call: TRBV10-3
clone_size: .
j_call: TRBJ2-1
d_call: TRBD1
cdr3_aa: CAISESRQGNNEQFF
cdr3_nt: TGTGCCATCAGTGAGTCCCGACAGGGTAACAATGAGCAGTTCTTC

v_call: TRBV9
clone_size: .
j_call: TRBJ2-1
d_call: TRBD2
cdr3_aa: CASSVFGTRDNEQFF
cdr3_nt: TGTGCCAGCAGCGTATTCGGGACTAGGGACAATGAGCAGTTCTTC

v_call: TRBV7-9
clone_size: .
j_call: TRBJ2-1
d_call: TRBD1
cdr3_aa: CASSFGDRGLNEQFF
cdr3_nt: TGTGCCAGCAGCTTTGGAGACAGGGGGCTTAATGAGCAGTTCTTC

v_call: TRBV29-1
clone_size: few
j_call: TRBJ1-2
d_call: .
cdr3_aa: CSVEDPSWGRENYGYTF
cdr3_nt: TGCAGCGTTGAAGATCCCTCATGGGGCAGGGAGAACTATGGCTACACCTTC

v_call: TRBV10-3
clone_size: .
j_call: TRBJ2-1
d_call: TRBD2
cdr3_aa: CAIQPVPGLAGGGYNEQFF
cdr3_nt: TGTGCCATCCAGCCCGTGCCGGGACTAGCGGGGGGGGGCTACAATGAGCAGTTCTTC

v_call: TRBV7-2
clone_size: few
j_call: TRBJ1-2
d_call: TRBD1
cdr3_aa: CASSLDRVVGYTF
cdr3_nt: TGTGCCAGCAGCTTGGACAGGGTTGTTGGCTACACCTTC

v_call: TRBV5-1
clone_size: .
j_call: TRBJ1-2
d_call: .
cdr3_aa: CASSLAYPIRIYGYTF
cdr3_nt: TGCGCCAGCAGCTTGGCTTACCCCATTCGAATCTATGGCTACACCTTC

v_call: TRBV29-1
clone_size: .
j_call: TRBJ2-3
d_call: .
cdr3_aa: CSIVSQLDSLITDTQYF
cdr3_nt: TGCAGCATTGTATCTCAACTGGACTCGTTAATCACAGATACGCAGTATTTT

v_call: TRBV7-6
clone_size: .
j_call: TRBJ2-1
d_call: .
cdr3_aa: CASSFRQCNEQFF
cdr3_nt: TGTGCCAGCAGCTTTAGACAGTGCAATGAGCAGTTCTTC

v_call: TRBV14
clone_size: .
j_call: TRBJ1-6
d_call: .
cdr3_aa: CASSQDRMGSPLHF
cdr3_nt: TGTGCCAGCAGCCAAGATAGGATGGGCTCACCCCTCCACTTT

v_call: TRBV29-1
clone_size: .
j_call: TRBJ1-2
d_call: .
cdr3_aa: CSAVRTDGYTF
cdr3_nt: TGCAGCGCCGTACGGACAGATGGCTACACCTTC

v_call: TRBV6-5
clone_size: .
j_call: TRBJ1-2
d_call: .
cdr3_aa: CASSYSQALSYGYTF
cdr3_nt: TGTGCCAGCAGTTACTCACAGGCTCTTTCCTATGGCTACACCTTC